Below, 30 T cell receptor beta chains from the same sample are listed, as sequenced in a study of blood T cell repertoires in COVID-19. Sequencing used immunoSEQ multiplex PCR; TCRdb keeps in-frame clones, though not all of them. The sample records about 150,000 clones, about 88% being singletons. Sequencing was performed on peripheral blood. The source is a woman aged 70-85 years with acute or convalescent COVID-19.

The chain has TRBV5-1 and TRBJ2-4; TRBD2 matches at 8 bases. CDR1 is SGHRS, CDR2 YFSETQ, per germline. Germline trimming cut 0 bases from V and 1 base from J; bases unmatched to any gene: 3. This CDR3 spans 16 amino acids. The chain's CDR3 is CASSLGAGAAKNIQYF. In nucleotides, the CDR3 is TGCGCCAGCAGCTTGGGAGCGGGGGCGGCCAAAAACATTCAGTACTTC.

This clone was recorded only once. The chain joins TRBV5-4 to TRBJ1-1; perhaps TRBD1 as D (6 bases). The CDR3 is 15 residues long. Germline CDR1 is SGHNT and CDR2 is YYREEE (reference sequence). With 0 bases removed from V and 1 base from J, the gap between germline ends came to 10 bases. The CDR3 DNA reads as TGTGCCAGCAGCTTGGCCGGGACAAGGAACACTGAAGCTTTCTTT. This gives the protein CASSLAGTRNTEAFF. Together with reference TRBV5-4 and TRBJ1-1, the CDR3 gives the full variable domain: ETGVTQSPTHLIKTRGQQVTLRCSSQSGHNTVSWYQQALGQGPQFIFQYYREEENGRGNFPPRFSGLQFPNYSSELNVNALELDDSALYLCASSLAGTRNTEAFFGQGTRLTVV.

This clone was seen a handful of times. The rearrangement uses TRBV7-2 and TRBJ1-5, with no clear D. The V gene's germline CDR1 is SGHTA and CDR2 FQGNSA. The V gene lost 1 base and the J gene lost 0 bases, with 4 bases spanning the gap. The CDR3 extends over 14 amino acids. CDR3 in amino acids: CASSLVLSNQPQHF. DNA for the CDR3: TGTGCCAGCAGCTTAGTCCTTAGCAATCAGCCCCAGCATTTT.

CDR3 in DNA: TGTGCCAGCAGCACAACAGCCGGGGCCCTCCACTTT. It encodes CASSTTAGALHF. This chain uses TRBV28 with TRBJ1-6; D not certain. CDR1 MDHEN and CDR2 SYDVKM come from the germline V gene. The CDR3 extends over 12 amino acids. The V and J ends lost 6 bases and 14 bases respectively, with 14 bases between them.

This chain joins TRBV6-5 and TRBJ2-3, with D perhaps matching TRBD2 (6 bases). Trimming took off 6 bases at V and 5 bases at J, with 12 bases between the two ends. Looked up from germline, CDR1 is MNHEY and CDR2 is SVGAGI. The CDR3 spans 13 residues. The CDR3 spells CASRRAEGDTQYF. The CDR3, as DNA: TGTGCCAGCAGAAGGGCGGAGGGAGATACGCAGTATTTT.

J is TRBJ2-7 and V is TRBV30; 9 nucleotides agree with TRBD1. Looked up from germline, CDR1 is GTSNPN and CDR2 is SVGIG (reference sequence). V shed 4 bases, J shed 2 bases, and the junction held 6 bases outside the gene matches. CDR3 length: 14 residues. The CDR3: CAWMIGTGPYEQYF. The CDR3 nucleotides read TGTGCCTGGATGATCGGGACAGGGCCCTACGAGCAGTACTTC.

This clone has a single count. The gene calls are TRBV7-8 and TRBJ2-3; the D is unclear. V was clipped by 5 bases and J by 3 bases, with 9 bases between them. The CDR3 totals 13 residues. Germline V lookup: CDR1 SGHVS, CDR2 FQNEAQ. The chain's CDR3 is CASSLDSTDTQYF. As DNA, the CDR3 is TGTGCCAGCAGCCTAGACTCGACAGATACGCAGTATTTT.

This chain's CDR3 is CASSLYRGLQETQYF. The CDR3 nucleotides are TGCGCCAGCAGCTTGTACAGGGGGCTTCAAGAGACCCAGTACTTC. The chain is built from TRBV5-1 and TRBJ2-5; 9 bases fit TRBD1. This CDR3 has 15 amino acids. The J segment lost 2 bases and the V segment lost 1 base, leaving 3 bases of the junction unmatched. The germline CDR1 and CDR2 sequences are SGHRS and YFSETQ. Drawing the rest from reference TRBV5-1 and TRBJ2-5, the complete variable domain is KAGVTQTPRYLIKTRGQQVTLSCSPISGHRSVSWYQQTPGQGLQFLFEYFSETQRNKGNFPGRFSGRQFSNSRSEMNVSTLELGDSALYLCASSLYRGLQETQYFGPGTRLLVL.

The chain carries TRBV15 and TRBJ2-7; D might be TRBD1 (6 bases). Per germline, CDR1 LNHNV and CDR2 YYDKDF (reference sequence). Between the trimmed V and J ends, which lost 3 bases and 4 bases, there was a span of 10 bases. The CDR3 length is 13 residues. The CDR3 protein is CATSSEGDYEQYV. In nucleotides, the CDR3 is TGTGCCACCAGCAGTGAGGGGGATTACGAGCAGTACGTC.

The chain has TRBV19 and TRBJ1-1; maybe TRBD1 (6 bases). Trimming removed 3 bases from V and 3 bases from J, with 11 bases in between. The germline CDR1 and CDR2 sequences are LNHDA and SQIVND (reference sequence). CDR3 length equals 14 residues. CDR3 coding DNA: TGTGCCAGTAGTATCAGGACAGTGGACACTGAAGCTTTCTTT. Amino acid sequence: CASSIRTVDTEAFF.

This chain links TRBV21-1 with TRBJ2-1; no DNA check was done on the table's D call, TRBD1. TRBV21-1 is assigned pseudogene status. The CDR3 has 17 amino acids. This CDR3 reads CASSKEGDRGTYNEQFF. The CDR3 bases are TGTGCCAGCAGCAAAGAGGGGGACCGGGGAACCTACAATGAGCAGTTCTTC.

This chain connects TRBV3-1 (or the pseudogene TRBV3-2) to TRBJ2-7; D might be TRBD2 (7 bases). Between the trimmed V and J ends, which lost 0 bases and 3 bases, there was a span of 18 bases. This CDR3 has 17 amino acids. CDR1 and CDR2 (germline): LGHDT, YNNKEL (reference sequence). CDR3 DNA: TGTGCCAGCAGCCAAGATAGTGGGGGGGGCCTCCACTACGAGCAGTACTTC. Residues: CASSQDSGGGLHYEQYF.

This clone occurred a few times. The CDR3 spells CASSLTFDSPGGDTQYF. Here the CDR3 DNA reads TGCGCCAGCAGCTTGACCTTTGACAGTCCAGGGGGTGATACGCAGTATTTT. The chain links TRBV5-1 to TRBJ2-3, with 7 bases identical to TRBD1. This CDR3 region has 17 residues. Germline CDR1 and CDR2: SGHRS and YFSETQ. V lost 1 base, J lost 6 bases, and 14 bases stayed unmatched.

This clone was observed a handful of times. For the CDR3, the DNA is TGTGCCTGGACTGAACAGGGTCTCGCTGAAGCTTTCTTT. Its translation is CAWTEQGLAEAFF. The chain employs TRBV30 and TRBJ1-1, with TRBD1 as a possible D gene (6 bases). The V gene lost 4 bases and the J gene lost 6 bases, with 15 bases spanning the gap. CDR1 and CDR2 (germline): GTSNPN, SVGIG (reference sequence). The CDR3 loop spans 13 amino acids.

This chain joins TRBV6-4 and TRBJ2-1; TRBD2 matches 11 bases. The CDR3 covers 15 residues. Germline CDR1 MRHNA, CDR2 SNTAGT. V gave up 4 bases and J gave up 6 bases; unmatched junction bases: 5. The CDR3 nucleotides read TGTGCCAGCAGTGTCACTAGCGGGGGTTCCAATGAGCAGTTCTTC. This codes for CASSVTSGGSNEQFF.

V and J are TRBV28 and TRBJ2-2; 9 bases are shared with TRBD1. Trimming removed 7 bases from V and 4 bases from J; junction bases left unmatched: 13. Germline lookup yields CDR1 MDHEN and CDR2 SYDVKM. The CDR3 has 17 amino acids. CDR3 sequence: CASISTGTGIGTGELFF. The CDR3 DNA reads as TGTGCCAGCATCTCCACCGGGACAGGGATCGGCACCGGGGAGCTGTTTTTT.

The chain joins TRBV7-8 to TRBJ2-1; 16 nucleotides agree with TRBD2. From germline, CDR1 is SGHVS and CDR2 FQNEAQ. The CDR3 is 18 residues long. Unmatched junction bases numbered 12, after V lost 4 bases and J lost 9 bases. The CDR3, as DNA: TGTGCCAGCAGCTCGGGGACTAGCGGGGGGGCCTTTTTTTCTGAGCAGTTCTTC. Residues: CASSSGTSGGAFFSEQFF.

In this sample, this clone turned up once. This rearrangement joins TRBV29-1 to TRBJ1-1, with D maybe TRBD1 (6 bases). V lost 4 bases and J lost 4, with 7 bases in between. Germline values: CDR1 SQVTM, CDR2 ANQGSEA. CDR3 length: 11 amino acids. The CDR3 is CSVVQGTEAFF. DNA of the CDR3: TGCAGCGTTGTACAGGGCACTGAAGCTTTCTTT.

The J gene is TRBJ2-2, the V gene TRBV6-1; TRBD1 might be the D (6 bases). V dropped 6 bases and J dropped 5 bases, with 10 bases sitting between them. Germline CDR1 MNHNS, CDR2 SASEGT. This CDR3 has 13 amino acids. CDR3 amino acids: CASRQTGTGELFF. The CDR3 nucleotides read TGTGCCAGCAGGCAGACAGGTACCGGGGAGCTGTTTTTT.

This clone was observed once. The chain has TRBV7-2 and TRBJ2-3, with 11 nucleotides matching TRBD1. Unmatched junction bases numbered 2, after V lost 5 bases and J lost 4 bases. This CDR3 has 14 amino acids. From germline, CDR1 is SGHTA and CDR2 FQGNSA. CDR3 sequence: CASSPGQGADTQYF. The CDR3 DNA follows: TGTGCCAGCAGCCCGGGACAGGGGGCAGATACGCAGTATTTT.

V gene TRBV11-2 combines with J gene TRBJ1-4; 9 bases are a match to TRBD1. Unmatched junction bases numbered 8, after V lost 4 bases and J lost 2 bases. CDR3 length: 17 residues. Germline V gives CDR1 SGHAT, CDR2 FQNNGV. The chain's CDR3 is CASSSSGTGMTNEKLFF. The CDR3 DNA is TGTGCCAGCAGCTCCTCCGGGACAGGGATGACTAATGAAAAACTGTTTTTT.

This rearrangement joins TRBV27 to TRBJ1-5, with 8 positions matching TRBD1. Germline V CDR1 and CDR2: MNHEY, SMNVEV (reference sequence). J lost 0 bases, V lost 9 bases, and 16 bases had no gene match. The CDR3 has 18 amino acids. CDR3 protein: CARRALGTGAYSNQPQHF. The CDR3, as DNA: TGTGCCAGGCGGGCTTTGGGGACAGGAGCATATAGCAATCAGCCCCAGCATTTT.

The V call is TRBV2, the J call TRBJ1-1, with 8 nucleotides matching TRBD1. Germline V lookup: CDR1 SNHLY, CDR2 FYNNEI. The CDR3 is 15 residues long. V was pared by 5 bases and J by 0 bases, with 5 bases of the junction left unmatched. The CDR3 DNA reads TGTGCCAGCAGTTTGGACAGGGTATTGAACACTGAAGCTTTCTTT. Residues: CASSLDRVLNTEAFF.

The chain is built from TRBV30 and TRBJ1-2; D is possibly TRBD1 (5 bases). CDR1 is GTSNPN and CDR2 is SVGIG in the germline V gene (reference sequence). The ends were cut back, 4 bases at V and 4 bases at J, with 19 bases in the middle. The CDR3 is 15 residues long. The CDR3 is CAWKTGGGLAYGYTF. For the CDR3, the DNA is TGTGCCTGGAAGACCGGGGGGGGGTTGGCCTATGGCTACACCTTC. The full variable domain, with the rest looked up from reference TRBV30 and TRBJ1-2, is SQTIHQWPATLVQPVGSPLSLECTVEGTSNPNLYWYRQAAGRGLQLLFYSVGIGQISSEVPQNLSASRPQDRQFILSSKKLLLSDSGFYLCAWKTGGGLAYGYTFGSGTRLTVV.

The DNA for the CDR3 is TGTGCCAGCAGTGAAAAGGGGGTCGGCAATCAGCCCCAGCATTTT. Protein sequence: CASSEKGVGNQPQHF. This chain uses TRBV2 with TRBJ1-5; tentative D call: TRBD1 (6 bases). V was pared by 2 bases and J by 2 bases, with 10 bases between. The CDR3 has 15 amino acids. Germline V gene lookup returns CDR1 SNHLY and CDR2 FYNNEI.

J is TRBJ1-1 and V is TRBV11-2, with TRBD1 matching over 7 bases. Germline-derived CDR1 and CDR2 are SGHAT and FQNNGV. J gave up 1 base and V 10 bases, and 6 bases lay outside the gene matches. This CDR3 spans 13 amino acids. CDR3: CANTRQGNTEAFF. The CDR3 DNA follows: TGTGCCAACACTAGACAGGGGAACACTGAAGCTTTCTTT.

The chain carries TRBV6-1 and TRBJ2-1; 9 bases map to TRBD2. J was trimmed by 5 bases and V by 4 bases; bases with no gene match: 3. The germline CDR1 and CDR2 sequences are MNHNS and SASEGT. The CDR3 length is 14 residues. The CDR3 is CASSVAGAHNEQFF. CDR3 nucleotide sequence: TGTGCCAGCAGTGTAGCGGGGGCCCACAATGAGCAGTTCTTC.

The gene calls are TRBV6-5 and TRBJ2-3; a possible D gene is TRBD2 (6 bases). V was pared by 5 bases and J by 7 bases, with 16 bases between. Germline V gene lookup returns CDR1 MNHEY and CDR2 SVGAGI. CDR3 length: 14 residues. DNA of the CDR3: TGTGCCAGCAGTCCCGCCGGGGCGGGGAATACGCAGTATTTT. This translates into CASSPAGAGNTQYF.

J is TRBJ2-7 and V is TRBV3-1 (or the pseudogene TRBV3-2), with TRBD1 matching 7 bases. CDR3 size: 14 residues. Germline V lookup: CDR1 LGHDT, CDR2 YNNKEL (reference sequence). Trimming removed 3 bases from V and 4 bases from J; junction bases left unmatched: 6. The CDR3 nucleotides are TGTGCCAGCAGCCAGTGGGGACAGCCATACGAGCAGTACTTC. Its translation: CASSQWGQPYEQYF.

The chain links TRBV27 to TRBJ2-1; tentatively, D is TRBD2 (6 bases). Trimming took 5 bases from V and 6 from J, leaving 8 bases between them. Germline V gene data show CDR1 as MNHEY and CDR2 as SMNVEV (reference sequence). CDR3 length: 12 residues. DNA of the CDR3: TGTGCCAGCAGTGTGGGGGGCAATGAGCAGTTCTTC. It translates to CASSVGGNEQFF.